The rows below give T cell receptor beta chains drawn from one sample of a study of cytomegalovirus exposure and HLA in healthy donors. TCRdb keeps only in-frame clones here, not all; method: immunoSEQ multiplex PCR. The table records 120,000 or so clones, about 73% of them present only once. Input material: PBMCs. The receptors shown here come from a woman in her forties in good health and CMV-seronegative. Each CDR3 is given with its conserved first and last residue. The D gene is left open where the match is weak. The size entry is marked missing in some rows and otherwise reads once, few, many or a size class.

DNA: TGTGCCAGCAGACAGGATAACACCGGGGAGCTGTTTTTT; CDR3: CASRQDNTGELFF; D: -; size: -; V: TRBV6-5; J: TRBJ2-2
DNA: TGTGCCAGCAGCAAACTAGCGGGAGGCGGGAACGAGCAGTACTTC; CDR3: CASSKLAGGGNEQYF; D: TRBD2; size: -; V: TRBV6-6; J: TRBJ2-7
DNA: TGTTCCAGCAGCCGGGACTACGAGCAGTACTTC; CDR3: CSSSRDYEQYF; D: -; size: -; V: TRBV7-9; J: TRBJ2-7
DNA: TGTGCCAGCAGCCAAGGGGGGACTAGCGGGGCAGATACGCAGTATTTT; CDR3: CASSQGGTSGADTQYF; D: TRBD2; size: few; V: TRBV7-2; J: TRBJ2-3
DNA: TGTGCCAGCAGTCTGGACTCCCCGGGGGGTAATGAGCAGTTCTTC; CDR3: CASSLDSPGGNEQFF; D: TRBD2; size: -; V: TRBV2; J: TRBJ2-1
DNA: TGTGCCAGCAGTTTAGGGGGGTCGTACGAGCAGTACTTC; CDR3: CASSLGGSYEQYF; D: -; size: few; V: TRBV28; J: TRBJ2-7
DNA: TGCGCCAGCAGCCAAGAATCGCCGGACACCGAAGCTTTCTTT; CDR3: CASSQESPDTEAFF; D: -; size: -; V: TRBV4-3; J: TRBJ1-1
DNA: TGTGCCAGCAGCTTATGGGAGGGGGGAAGGGATCAGCCCCAGCATTTT; CDR3: CASSLWEGGRDQPQHF; D: -; size: -; V: TRBV7-8; J: TRBJ1-5
DNA: TGCGCCAGCGGGGACAGTAACACTGAAGCTTTCTTT; CDR3: CASGDSNTEAFF; D: TRBD1; size: -; V: TRBV10-1; J: TRBJ1-1
DNA: TGTGCCAGCAGCTCATTCCTCCCTCGCCGGGAGACCAAAAACATTCAGTACTTC; CDR3: CASSSFLPRRETKNIQYF; D: -; size: -; V: TRBV5-6; J: TRBJ2-4
DNA: TGTGCCAGTTTAGCGGGAGGCCCCACAGATACGCAGTATTTT; CDR3: CASLAGGPTDTQYF; D: TRBD2; size: -; V: TRBV19; J: TRBJ2-3
DNA: TGTGCCAGCAGTTACGGTCGGTTCTCGGGAAACTACGAGCAGTACTTC; CDR3: CASSYGRFSGNYEQYF; D: -; size: -; V: TRBV6-5; J: TRBJ2-7
DNA: TGTGCCAGCAGCTTAGCTAGCGGGATATTCGAGCAGTTCTTC; CDR3: CASSLASGIFEQFF; D: TRBD2; size: -; V: TRBV13; J: TRBJ2-1
DNA: TGTGCCAGCAGCGCCAGCCAGGGGGCTGGGTATGGCTACACCTTC; CDR3: CASSASQGAGYGYTF; D: TRBD1; size: -; V: TRBV5-5; J: TRBJ1-2
DNA: TGTGCCAGCAGCTTGTTGACAGGTAGTGGCTACACCTTC; CDR3: CASSLLTGSGYTF; D: -; size: few; V: TRBV7-9; J: TRBJ1-2
DNA: TGTGCCAGCAGCGAGGGACTAGCGGGAGTGGCGGATACGCAGTATTTT; CDR3: CASSEGLAGVADTQYF; D: TRBD2; size: -; V: TRBV13; J: TRBJ2-3
DNA: TGTGCCAGCAGTGACCGCCCGACAGGGGGTCGCTCGGGCTTC; CDR3: CASSDRPTGGRSGF; D: TRBD1; size: -; V: TRBV2; J: TRBJ2-7
DNA: TGTGCCAGCAGCTTAGGGGAGGCCCGGGCAGATACGCAGTATTTT; CDR3: CASSLGEARADTQYF; D: -; size: -; V: TRBV11-2; J: TRBJ2-3
DNA: TGCAGTGCTAGAATAGGAGTGGCCCAGTACTTC; CDR3: CSARIGVAQYF; D: -; size: -; V: TRBV20-1; J: TRBJ2-5
DNA: TGCGCCAGCAGCCAAGGGCAGGGTGACTACAATGAGCAGTTCTTC; CDR3: CASSQGQGDYNEQFF; D: -; size: -; V: TRBV4-3; J: TRBJ2-1
DNA: TGTGCCAGCAGTTTATTGGGCCAGCGGGGGCAAGAGACCCAGTACTTC; CDR3: CASSLLGQRGQETQYF; D: TRBD2; size: -; V: TRBV28; J: TRBJ2-5
DNA: TGTGCCAGCAGGTTCAGCGTTAATAATTCACCCCTCCACTTT; CDR3: CASRFSVNNSPLHF; D: -; size: once; V: TRBV28; J: TRBJ1-6
DNA: TGTGCCAGTAGTTCACAGGATCAGCCCCAGCATTTT; CDR3: CASSSQDQPQHF; D: -; size: -; V: TRBV19; J: TRBJ1-5
DNA: TGCGCCAGCAGTCCTCAAGCGGAGATAATTTGCAATCAGCCCCAGCATTTT; CDR3: CASSPQAEIICNQPQHF; D: -; size: -; V: TRBV23-1; J: TRBJ1-5
DNA: TGTGCCAGCAGCGTACTAGCGGGAAGCTCCTACGAGCAGTACTTC; CDR3: CASSVLAGSSYEQYF; D: TRBD2; size: once; V: TRBV7-6; J: TRBJ2-7
DNA: TGTGCCAGTAGTATGAGTGCGGAGAACATTCAGTACTTC; CDR3: CASSMSAENIQYF; D: -; size: -; V: TRBV19; J: TRBJ2-4
DNA: TGCGCCAGCAGCTTGGACAAGGAGACCCAGTACTTC; CDR3: CASSLDKETQYF; D: -; size: -; V: TRBV5-1; J: TRBJ2-5
DNA: TGTGCCAGCAGTGCCCAGTTCGCGAACACCGGGGAGCTGTTTTTT; CDR3: CASSAQFANTGELFF; D: -; size: -; V: TRBV2; J: TRBJ2-2
DNA: TGTGCCAGCAGCCGACTAGCGGGAATCACCGGGGAGCTGTTTTTT; CDR3: CASSRLAGITGELFF; D: TRBD2; size: -; V: TRBV14; J: TRBJ2-2
DNA: TGTGCCAGCAGCTCCTATGGGGGCGGTGATGAAGCTTTCTTT; CDR3: CASSSYGGGDEAFF; D: -; size: -; V: TRBV7-9; J: TRBJ1-1
DNA: TGTGCCAGCAGGCTCCCGGTTTCGCGGGGCGCGGGAAACACCATATATTTT; CDR3: CASRLPVSRGAGNTIYF; D: -; size: -; V: TRBV7-9; J: TRBJ1-3
DNA: TGTGCCAGCAGCTTGGGGTTAACTAGCGCCAACGAGCAGTACTTC; CDR3: CASSLGLTSANEQYF; D: TRBD2; size: -; V: TRBV7-2; J: TRBJ2-7
DNA: TGTGCCAGCAGCTTATCCACCTGGGGGAGGTCTTACAATGAGCAGTTCTTC; CDR3: CASSLSTWGRSYNEQFF; D: -; size: -; V: TRBV7-9; J: TRBJ2-1
DNA: TGTGCCAGCAGCGTAGCCCCCTTGACTAGTGGAATCTACGAGCAGTACTTC; CDR3: CASSVAPLTSGIYEQYF; D: -; size: -; V: TRBV9; J: TRBJ2-7
DNA: TGTGCCAGCAGCTCCGACCCTAACAGGGGTAGTTTCGATGAGCAGTTCTTC; CDR3: CASSSDPNRGSFDEQFF; D: TRBD1; size: -; V: TRBV28; J: TRBJ2-1
DNA: TGTGCCAGCAGCCCCTTAGGGGGTGTGGGGGATACGCAGTATTTT; CDR3: CASSPLGGVGDTQYF; D: -; size: -; V: TRBV28; J: TRBJ2-3
DNA: TGCGCCAGCAGCTCGGGACTAGCGGGAGGATTCCAAGAGACCCAGTACTTC; CDR3: CASSSGLAGGFQETQYF; D: TRBD2; size: -; V: TRBV5-1; J: TRBJ2-5
DNA: TGTGCCAGCACCGAGGGGACAGCTGCCTACGAGCAGTACTTC; CDR3: CASTEGTAAYEQYF; D: TRBD1; size: few; V: TRBV5-4; J: TRBJ2-7
DNA: TGTGCCAGCAGGGAAGGGACAGGGGGGGAGACCCAGTACTTC; CDR3: CASREGTGGETQYF; D: TRBD1; size: -; V: TRBV5-4; J: TRBJ2-5
DNA: TGTGCCAGCCATAAGACAGGGGGCCTCCTCGAGCAGTACTTC; CDR3: CASHKTGGLLEQYF; D: TRBD1; size: -; V: TRBV5-4; J: TRBJ2-7